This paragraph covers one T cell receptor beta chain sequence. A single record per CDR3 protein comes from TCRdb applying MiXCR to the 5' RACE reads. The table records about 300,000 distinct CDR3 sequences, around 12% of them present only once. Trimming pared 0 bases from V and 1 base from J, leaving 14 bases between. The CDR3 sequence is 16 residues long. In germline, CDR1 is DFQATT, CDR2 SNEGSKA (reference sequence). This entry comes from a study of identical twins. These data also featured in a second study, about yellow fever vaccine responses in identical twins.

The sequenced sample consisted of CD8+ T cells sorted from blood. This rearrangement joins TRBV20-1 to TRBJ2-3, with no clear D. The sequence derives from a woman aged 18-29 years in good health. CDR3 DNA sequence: TGCAGTGCTAGAGATCGTATTAGCCTAGGCACAGATACGCAGTATTTT. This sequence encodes CSARDRISLGTDTQYF.